The rows below give T cell receptor beta chains drawn from one sample of a study of CD8 T cells in ankylosing spondylitis. Via MiXCR, TCRdb re-called the 5' RACE reads, giving one row per CDR3 protein. The sample has roughly 140,000 distinct CDR3 sequences, under 45% seen once; the top ten hold around 15%. Material: synovial fluid, either unsorted or a sorted T cell fraction (not recorded which). Source of these receptors: a male donor with ankylosing spondylitis. Both conserved end residues are part of each CDR3. A D gene is named only where the DNA matches it firmly. Expanded clones get a size class; other rows say once, few or many, or leave the size out.

TRBV2	TRBJ1-5	-	-	CASSELDGFNQPQHF	TGTGCCAGCAGTGAATTGGACGGCTTCAATCAGCCCCAGCATTTT
TRBV18	TRBJ2-5	-	many	CASSPGTDSRETQYF	TGTGCCAGCTCACCAGGGACGGACTCCAGGGAGACCCAGTACTTC
TRBV5-5	TRBJ2-7	-	-	CASISGASYEQYF	TGTGCCAGCATCTCCGGGGCCTCCTACGAGCAGTACTTC
TRBV15	TRBJ2-5	TRBD2	-	CATRETSDEETQYF	TGTGCCACCAGAGAGACTAGCGATGAGGAGACCCAGTACTTC
TRBV7-9	TRBJ2-4	-	-	CASSLASGHAKNIQYF	TGTGCCAGCAGCTTAGCGTCCGGACATGCCAAAAACATTCAGTACTTC
TRBV10-3	TRBJ1-1	-	-	CAISEGRPNTEAFF	TGTGCCATCAGTGAAGGCAGACCGAACACTGAAGCTTTCTTT
TRBV4-1	TRBJ2-1	-	once	CASSQVHPGLAHEQFF	TGCGCCAGCAGCCAAGTTCACCCTGGGCTAGCCCATGAGCAGTTCTTC
TRBV4-2	TRBJ2-1	-	many	CASSQEHGGQWNEQFF	TGTGCCAGCAGCCAAGAGCACGGGGGCCAATGGAATGAGCAGTTCTTC
TRBV3-1	TRBJ2-7	TRBD1	-	CASSQTAGQGGYEQYF	TGTGCCAGCAGCCAAACTGCGGGACAGGGGGGATACGAGCAGTACTTC
TRBV11-2	TRBJ2-2	-	-	CASSPGAGNTGELFF	TGTGCCAGCAGCCCCGGGGCTGGAAACACCGGGGAGCTGTTTTTT
TRBV20-1	TRBJ2-2	-	-	CSAKGAAHTGELFF	TGCAGTGCTAAAGGAGCAGCCCACACCGGGGAGCTGTTTTTT
TRBV6-6	TRBJ2-1	TRBD2	-	CASRGGYNEQFF	TGTGCCAGCCGGGGGGGTTACAATGAGCAGTTCTTC
TRBV6-1	TRBJ1-2	-	many	CASSGTEIYGYTF	TGTGCCAGCAGTGGGACAGAGATCTATGGCTACACCTTC
TRBV29-1	TRBJ2-7	-	few	CSVEGVYEQYF	TGCAGCGTTGAAGGCGTCTACGAGCAGTACTTC
TRBV11-2	TRBJ2-7	TRBD2	few	CASSLTSWWNEQYF	TGTGCCAGCAGCTTGACTAGCTGGTGGAACGAGCAGTACTTC
TRBV24-1	TRBJ1-1	-	-	CATSDSRRDGATEAFF	TGTGCCACCAGTGATTCGCGCCGGGACGGTGCCACTGAAGCTTTCTTT
TRBV28	TRBJ2-1	TRBD2	once	CASSLMAGGLDEQFF	TGTGCCAGCAGTTTAATGGCGGGAGGGCTTGATGAGCAGTTCTTC
TRBV10-3	TRBJ2-1	-	few	CAISETRGTSEGPNEQFF	TGTGCCATCAGTGAGACCCGCGGGACATCAGAGGGGCCCAATGAGCAGTTCTTC
TRBV7-8	TRBJ2-3	-	-	CASSSPTGTDTQYF	TGTGCCAGCAGCTCCCCCACAGGCACAGATACGCAGTATTTT
TRBV19	TRBJ2-1	-	-	CASSVPGLDYNEQFF	TGTGCCAGTAGTGTCCCGGGACTTGATTACAATGAGCAGTTCTTC
TRBV9	TRBJ2-3	TRBD2	many	CARLADNTDTQYF	TGTGCCAGACTAGCGGACAACACAGATACGCAGTATTTT
TRBV29-1	TRBJ2-2	TRBD1	few	CSVVTGTANTGELFF	TGCAGCGTTGTAACCGGGACAGCGAACACCGGGGAGCTGTTTTTT
TRBV4-2	TRBJ2-1	TRBD2	few	CASSHGAGLAVDEQFF	TGTGCCAGCAGCCACGGGGCGGGACTAGCTGTGGATGAGCAGTTCTTC
TRBV12-3/TRBV12-4	TRBJ1-1	-	-	CASSFEVRGVNTEAFF	TGTGCCAGCAGTTTCGAGGTCAGGGGCGTTAACACTGAAGCTTTCTTT
TRBV7-9	TRBJ2-1	-	-	CASSQEAWGGIYNEQFF	TGTGCCAGCAGCCAAGAAGCGTGGGGGGGCATTTACAATGAGCAGTTCTTC
TRBV5-1	TRBJ2-1	TRBD2	-	CASSIEIRGGWDNEQFF	TGCGCCAGCAGCATCGAAATCCGGGGGGGCTGGGACAATGAGCAGTTCTTC
TRBV5-1	TRBJ2-3	-	-	CASSLGWGVRHTDTQYF	TGCGCCAGCAGCTTGGGCTGGGGGGTGAGGCACACAGATACGCAGTATTTT
TRBV20-1	TRBJ2-3	-	-	CSFSIGRFTDTQYF	TGCAGTTTCTCGATAGGACGGTTCACAGATACGCAGTATTTT
TRBV10-3	TRBJ1-2	-	-	CAIRYRQNGYTF	TGTGCCATCAGATACCGCCAGAATGGCTACACCTTC
TRBV7-8	TRBJ1-6	-	-	CASSPLGVASYNSPLHF	TGTGCCAGCAGCCCCCTTGGGGTGGCCTCCTATAATTCACCCCTCCACTTT
TRBV20-1	TRBJ1-5	-	-	CSADEFSNQPQHF	TGCAGTGCGGATGAATTTAGCAATCAGCCCCAGCATTTT
TRBV15	TRBJ2-1	-	few	CATSRSGSIEQFF	TGTGCCACCAGCAGGTCGGGATCAATTGAGCAGTTCTTC
TRBV28	TRBJ2-1	TRBD2	-	CASSSLAGVRDNNEQFF	TGTGCCAGCAGTAGCCTAGCGGGAGTCAGGGATAACAATGAGCAGTTCTTC
TRBV20-1	TRBJ2-7	TRBD2	-	CSARGGTSGRFSYEQYF	TGCAGTGCGAGAGGAGGGACTAGCGGGAGGTTCTCCTACGAGCAGTACTTC
TRBV18	TRBJ2-5	-	-	CASSPIGETQYF	TGTGCCAGCTCCCCAATTGGGGAGACCCAGTACTTC
TRBV7-8	TRBJ1-5	TRBD1	few	CASSFGTGAQPQHF	TGTGCCAGCAGCTTTGGGACAGGGGCCCAGCCCCAGCATTTT
TRBV9	TRBJ1-5	TRBD1	-	CASSPGTGFLSNQPQHF	TGTGCCAGCAGCCCGGGGACAGGGTTTCTTAGCAATCAGCCCCAGCATTTT
TRBV4-1	TRBJ2-5	-	-	CASSPTAYQETQYF	TGCGCCAGCAGCCCGACAGCGTACCAAGAGACCCAGTACTTC
TRBV27	TRBJ1-2	-	many	CASSPRGRVFGYTF	TGTGCCAGCAGTCCCCGGGGCAGGGTTTTTGGCTACACCTTC
TRBV5-1	TRBJ1-1	TRBD1	-	CASSLARGSREAFF	TGCGCCAGCAGCTTGGCCAGGGGGAGTAGGGAAGCTTTCTTT
TRBV4-3	TRBJ2-1	-	-	CASSHSVGSVYNEQFF	TGCGCCAGCAGCCATAGCGTGGGTAGCGTCTACAATGAGCAGTTCTTC
TRBV20-1	TRBJ2-7	TRBD1	-	CSARCRGHNEQYF	TGCAGTGCTAGGTGCAGGGGGCACAACGAGCAGTACTTC
TRBV7-9	TRBJ2-7	-	-	CASSLGSGLLNEQYF	TGTGCCAGCAGCTTAGGTTCAGGGCTCCTGAACGAGCAGTACTTC
TRBV6-1	TRBJ1-1	-	few	CASSRTAENTEAFF	TGTGCCAGCAGTAGGACAGCCGAGAACACTGAAGCTTTCTTT
TRBV29-1	TRBJ1-2	-	-	CSVESNYGYTF	TGCAGCGTTGAATCTAACTATGGCTACACCTTC
TRBV7-9	TRBJ1-1	-	-	CASKFVGRIHGDTEAFF	TGTGCCAGCAAATTTGTGGGGCGTATCCACGGAGACACTGAAGCTTTCTTT
TRBV11-2	TRBJ2-3	TRBD1	few	CASSPWDRDTQYF	TGTGCCAGCAGCCCCTGGGACAGAGATACGCAGTATTTT
TRBV19	TRBJ2-6	-	-	CASRQFHSGANVLTF	TGTGCCAGTAGACAATTCCACTCTGGGGCCAACGTCCTGACTTTC
TRBV5-5	TRBJ1-1	-	-	CASSFRRAAEAFF	TGTGCCAGCAGCTTTCGCAGGGCTGCTGAAGCTTTCTTT
TRBV7-7	TRBJ2-1	-	-	CASSQQLSSYNEQFF	TGTGCCAGCAGCCAACAGCTTAGCTCCTACAATGAGCAGTTCTTC
TRBV7-3	TRBJ2-5	-	many	CASSERGGTETQYF	TGTGCCAGCAGCGAACGAGGGGGAACGGAGACCCAGTACTTC
TRBV9	TRBJ1-1	-	-	CASSVVVGGWGVNTEAFF	TGTGCCAGCAGCGTAGTAGTAGGGGGTTGGGGCGTGAACACTGAAGCTTTCTTT
TRBV20-1	TRBJ2-3	-	few	CSASLLGPRGTDTQYF	TGCAGTGCTAGCCTTCTTGGCCCGCGGGGCACAGATACGCAGTATTTT
TRBV7-9	TRBJ2-2	-	-	CASSLFGGATGELFF	TGTGCCAGCAGCTTATTTGGGGGCGCGACCGGGGAGCTGTTTTTT
TRBV5-8	TRBJ2-2	TRBD1	-	CASSYTGGMGTGELFF	TGTGCCAGCAGCTATACAGGGGGTATGGGCACCGGGGAGCTGTTTTTT
TRBV7-9	TRBJ1-2	-	-	CASSGTVYGYTF	TGTGCCAGCAGCGGGACGGTCTATGGCTACACCTTC
TRBV7-6	TRBJ2-5	TRBD1	-	CASSLWTGRETQYF	TGTGCCAGCAGCCTATGGACAGGCCGAGAGACCCAGTACTTC